A selection of T cell receptor beta chains follows, all from one sample in a study of OX40 agonist ivuxolimab in advanced cancers. Generated by immunoSEQ multiplex PCR, the TCRdb table keeps only in-frame clones and is missing some. This table holds around 50,000 clones, about 88% found once. This material consisted of CD4+ or CD8+ T cells sorted from blood, taken in a trial of the OX40 agonist ivuxolimab. These receptors all come from an adult with an advanced solid tumor such as melanoma, head and neck, liver or kidney cancer. Both conserved end residues are part of each CDR3. A D gene is named only where the DNA matches it firmly. Clone size, where shown, is once, few, many, or a class for clones that have expanded.

TRBJ2-1	-	TRBV5-4	TRBD2	TGTGCCAGCAGCCCGACTAGCGGGAGGGGCAATGAGCAGTTCTTC	CASSPTSGRGNEQFF
TRBJ2-1	-	TRBV30	TRBD2	TGTGCCTGGAGTAGGGCTTGGGGCGGGAGGGTTGAGCAGTTCTTC	CAWSRAWGGRVEQFF
TRBJ2-5	-	TRBV5-1	-	TGCGCCAGCAGCGCACAGTTTCAAGAGACCCAGTACTTC	CASSAQFQETQYF
TRBJ1-1	-	TRBV6-6	-	TGTGCCAGCAGTTACTCCAGGGCCACTGAAGCTTTCTTT	CASSYSRATEAFF
TRBJ2-1	-	TRBV7-3	-	TGTGCCAGCAGCTTATTACAGGGAGAATACAATGAGCAGTTCTTC	CASSLLQGEYNEQFF
TRBJ2-5	-	TRBV7-9	TRBD2	TGTGCCAGCAGCCTATACGCGGGAGGCTGGAAAGAGACCCAGTACTTC	CASSLYAGGWKETQYF
TRBJ2-2	-	TRBV6-5	TRBD2	TGTGCCAGCAGCCCCCGGTGGGAGGGCGGGGAGCTGTTTTTT	CASSPRWEGGELFF
TRBJ2-5	-	TRBV2	TRBD1	TGTGCCAGCAGTACACGGACAGGGTCGGAGACCCAGTACTTC	CASSTRTGSETQYF
TRBJ1-2	-	TRBV5-6	-	TGTGCCAGCAGCCCAACAGGGAACTATGGCTACACCTTC	CASSPTGNYGYTF
TRBJ2-3	-	TRBV9	-	TGTGCCAGCAGCGAACAGACTAGTTTAGGCACAGATACGCAGTATTTT	CASSEQTSLGTDTQYF
TRBJ1-2	-	TRBV5-4	TRBD1	TGTGCCAGCAGCTTGGAGACAGGGGTCGGTGGCTACACCTTC	CASSLETGVGGYTF
TRBJ2-7	-	TRBV27	TRBD2	TGTGCCAGCAGGGGGGGTCCCCGGCGGGGGTCATACGAGCAGTACTTC	CASRGGPRRGSYEQYF
TRBJ1-6	-	TRBV5-6	-	TGTGCCAGCAGCTACCCGACGGATAATTCACCCCTCCACTTT	CASSYPTDNSPLHF
TRBJ2-7	-	TRBV27	-	TGTGCCAGCAGTCCCCCAGGTTCTACTACCTACGAGCAGTACTTC	CASSPPGSTTYEQYF
TRBJ1-1	-	TRBV7-9	-	TGTGCCAGCAGTCGTTGGAACACTGAAGCTTTCTTT	CASSRWNTEAFF
TRBJ2-3	-	TRBV7-9	-	TGTGCCAGCAGCTCCTGGGGGGCGCAGTCAGATACGCAGTATTTT	CASSSWGAQSDTQYF
TRBJ2-1	-	TRBV12-5	-	TGTGCTAGTGGCCTTAATGAGCAGTTCTTC	CASGLNEQFF
TRBJ2-3	-	TRBV5-4	TRBD2	TGTGCCAGCAGCTTGGCTGTGGGAGGGCCTACAGATACGCAGTATTTT	CASSLAVGGPTDTQYF
TRBJ1-2	-	TRBV27	-	TGTGCCAGCAGGAGGACGGCTAACTATGGCTACACCTTC	CASRRTANYGYTF
TRBJ2-1	-	TRBV15	-	TGTGCCACCGCCGCCGATGCTTTAAGGGGCGAGCAGTTCTTC	CATAADALRGEQFF
TRBJ2-7	-	TRBV6-1	-	TGTGCCAGCAGTGAAGGAGGGCAGGCTCACCCTCGATACGAGCAGTACTTC	CASSEGGQAHPRYEQYF
TRBJ1-1	-	TRBV5-6	-	TGTGCCAGCAGCTTGGTCTCCGTCACTGAAGCTTTCTTT	CASSLVSVTEAFF
TRBJ2-3	-	TRBV10-2	TRBD2	TGCGCCAGCAGCCACGGGACTAGCGGGCGATGGGTCACAGATACGCAGTATTTT	CASSHGTSGRWVTDTQYF
TRBJ2-5	-	TRBV5-4	-	TGTGCCAGCAGCTTGTCTTACCAAGAGACCCAGTACTTC	CASSLSYQETQYF
TRBJ2-1	-	TRBV29-1	TRBD2	TGCAGCGTTGAAGTAACGGGAGGCTATGAGCAGTTCTTC	CSVEVTGGYEQFF
TRBJ2-5	once	TRBV28	-	TGTGCCAGCAGTTCCGTCCCGGGACAAGAGACCCAGTACTTC	CASSSVPGQETQYF
TRBJ2-3	-	TRBV5-5	-	TGTGCCAGCAGCTTGGACGGTACGATGGCGAGTACGCAGTATTTT	CASSLDGTMASTQYF
TRBJ2-2	-	TRBV7-3	-	TGTGCCAGCAGCGCCACCCGTGGGACCGGGGAGCTGTTTTTT	CASSATRGTGELFF
TRBJ1-2	-	TRBV6-5	TRBD1	TGTGCCAGCAGTTTGATGCGGGGACAGGGGGCCGAAGGCTACACCTTC	CASSLMRGQGAEGYTF
TRBJ1-6	once	TRBV19	-	TGTGCCAGTAGTACCGGGCCTCAAAATTCACCCCTCCACTTT	CASSTGPQNSPLHF